These 20 T cell receptor beta chains were all obtained from the same sample, sequenced in a study of T cell repertoires in cytomegalovirus infection. MiXCR, run by TCRdb on the reads, gives a single entry per CDR3 protein. The table lists some 920,000 distinct CDR3 sequences, around 29% of them singletons, with around 15% in the top ten. No antigen is known for these receptors. The input for sequencing was cultured CD8+ T cells from PBMCs, taken from culture after CMV antigen stimulation. These receptors originate from a human donor in good health (CMV status not recorded). Some clones in this sample may be carry-over from other donors' samples.

This CDR3 is CASSYDRGGSYEQYF. The CDR3 DNA follows: TGTGCCAGCAGTTATGACAGGGGCGGCTCCTACGAGCAGTACTTC. The rearrangement uses TRBV2 and TRBJ2-7; 8 positions agree with TRBD1. This CDR3 region has 15 residues. J gave up 0 bases and V 5 bases, and 6 bases lay outside the gene matches. Germline V lookup: CDR1 SNHLY, CDR2 FYNNEI. Complete variable domain (other parts from reference TRBV2 and TRBJ2-7): EPEVTQTPSHQVTQMGQEVILRCVPISNHLYFYWYRQILGQKVEFLVSFYNNEISEKSEIFDDQFSVERPDGSNFTLKIRSTKLEDSAMYFCASSYDRGGSYEQYFGPGTRLTVT.

V is TRBV25-1 and J is TRBJ1-1, with TRBD1 identical over 8 bases. Trimming removed 4 bases from V and 0 bases from J; junction bases left unmatched: 10. The germline CDR1 and CDR2 sequences are MGHDK and SYGVNS. This CDR3 is built from 17 residues. The CDR3 protein is CASSGSRQGRVNTEAFF. The DNA of the CDR3 is TGTGCCAGCAGTGGCTCCCGACAGGGGCGAGTGAACACTGAAGCTTTCTTT. The complete variable domain, with remaining parts taken from reference TRBV25-1 and TRBJ1-1, reads EADIYQTPRYLVIGTGKKITLECSQTMGHDKMYWYQQDPGMELHLIHYSYGVNSTEKGDLSSESTVSRIRTEHFPLTLESARPSHTSQYLCASSGSRQGRVNTEAFFGQGTRLTVV.

This clonotype was counted only a few times. The rearrangement joins TRBV5-6 to TRBJ1-1, with D maybe TRBD1 (6 bases). The CDR3 contains 15 residues. The ends were cut back, 0 bases at V and 1 base at J, with 10 bases in the middle. Germline V gives CDR1 SGHDT, CDR2 YYEEEE. This CDR3 reads CASSLAGQENTEAFF. As DNA, the CDR3 is TGTGCCAGCAGCTTGGCGGGACAAGAGAACACTGAAGCTTTCTTT. Full variable domain (remainder filled in from reference TRBV5-6 and TRBJ1-1): DAGVTQSPTHLIKTRGQQVTLRCSPKSGHDTVSWYQQALGQGPQFIFQYYEEEERQRGNFPDRFSGHQFPNYSSELNVNALLLGDSALYLCASSLAGQENTEAFFGQGTRLTVV.

This chain joins TRBV27 and TRBJ2-3, with 10 bases lining up with TRBD1. Germline CDR1 reads MNHEY; CDR2 reads SMNVEV (reference sequence). Trimming at V came to 5 bases and at J to 0 bases, leaving 11 bases not matched to a gene. The CDR3 consists of 18 residues. The CDR3 region is CASSTPDRGYSSTDTQYF. In DNA form, the CDR3 reads TGTGCCAGCAGTACTCCGGACAGGGGGTATTCTAGCACAGATACGCAGTATTTT.

The J gene is TRBJ1-5, the V gene TRBV20-1; the match to TRBD1 covers 7 bases. Germline V lookup: CDR1 DFQATT, CDR2 SNEGSKA (reference sequence). The CDR3 is 13 residues long. With 6 bases clipped from V and 7 bases from J, the junction kept 9 bases outside the gene matches. The CDR3 loop reads CSARQGLGQPQHF. In DNA, the CDR3 is TGCAGTGCCAGACAGGGCCTCGGGCAGCCCCAGCATTTT.

This clonotype has a handful of counts. CDR3 DNA: TGTGCCAGTAGTATATTCGGACTGAAAGAAAAACTGTTTTTT. As protein: CASSIFGLKEKLFF. The chain couples TRBV19 to TRBJ1-4; D is ambiguous. The V end lost 2 bases, the J end lost 8 bases, and 12 bases lay between the germline ends. Germline V gene lookup returns CDR1 LNHDA and CDR2 SQIVND (reference sequence). CDR3 length equals 14 residues. The full variable domain, rest sourced from reference TRBV19 and TRBJ1-4, is DGGITQSPKYLFRKEGQNVTLSCEQNLNHDAMYWYRQDPGQGLRLIYYSQIVNDFQKGDIAEGYSVSREKKESFPLTVTSAQKNPTAFYLCASSIFGLKEKLFFGSGTQLSVL.

This clonotype was counted ten times or more. CDR3 amino acids: CASRVPGTVSYNEQFF. The DNA for the CDR3 is TGTGCCAGCAGAGTACCCGGGACAGTCTCCTACAATGAGCAGTTCTTC. The rearrangement uses TRBV7-9 and TRBJ2-1, with 7 bases lining up with TRBD1. CDR3 length: 16 residues. CDR1 is SEHNR, CDR2 FQNEAQ, per germline (reference sequence). V was clipped by 6 bases and J by 0 bases; unmatched bases: 8.

The chain is built from TRBV6-1 and TRBJ1-3; 11 bases line up with TRBD1. J lost 2 bases, V lost 1 base, and 7 bases had no gene match. The germline V gene encodes CDR1 MNHNS and CDR2 SASEGT. CDR3 length: 18 residues. CDR3 residues: CASSEVFRTGGPGNTIYF. The CDR3 nucleotides are TGTGCCAGCAGTGAAGTGTTCCGGACAGGGGGCCCTGGAAACACCATATATTTT.

This clonotype was counted ten times or more. At one end the junction does not follow the germline gene, possibly because of a read error. The chain is built from TRBV6-5 and TRBJ1-1; D perhaps matches TRBD1 (6 bases). In germline, CDR1 is MNHEY, CDR2 SVGAGI. The CDR3 has 13 amino acids. CDR3 DNA: TGTGCCAGTAGTTATGGGGGCTACACTGAAGCTTTCTTT. Protein: CASSYGGYTEAFF.

This clonotype was seen only a few times. The chain carries TRBV6-2 or TRBV6-3 and TRBJ2-1, with D uncertain. The CDR3 has 16 amino acids. Trimming left V 2 bases short and J 6 bases short, with 17 bases between. The germline V gene encodes CDR1 MNHEY and CDR2 SVGEGT. The CDR3 bases are TGTGCCAGCAGTTACCCCACGATCAGGAGCATCAATGAGCAGTTCTTC. It encodes CASSYPTIRSINEQFF.

This chain connects TRBV5-1 to TRBJ2-1, with 8 bases fitting TRBD1. With 5 bases clipped from V and 8 bases from J, the junction kept 12 bases outside the gene matches. This CDR3 region has 15 residues. The germline gives CDR1 SGHRS, CDR2 YFSETQ. The CDR3 DNA follows: TGCGCCAGCAGTTTCTTCGGGACAGGTCTGGATGAGCAGTTCTTC. This translates into CASSFFGTGLDEQFF.

V usage is TRBV10-3 and J usage is TRBJ2-1, with D unclear. This CDR3 has 16 amino acids. CDR1 ENHRY and CDR2 SYGVKD come from the germline V gene. V lost 7 bases to trimming and J lost 0 bases, with 16 bases between them. The chain's CDR3 is CAIMDQGISSYNEQFF. In DNA, the CDR3 is TGTGCCATCATGGACCAAGGGATTAGCTCCTACAATGAGCAGTTCTTC.

This clonotype appeared a few times. This sequence joins TRBV7-6 and TRBJ1-2; 7 bases align to TRBD1. This CDR3 comprises 14 residues. The V gene end was trimmed by 5 bases and the J gene end by 0 bases; junction bases not matched to a gene: 3. Germline loops: CDR1 SGHVS, CDR2 FNYEAQ. CDR3: CASSQGGANYGYTF. In DNA form, the CDR3 reads TGTGCCAGCAGCCAGGGGGGAGCTAACTATGGCTACACCTTC.

The genes are TRBV7-9 and TRBJ1-1; D possibly corresponds to TRBD1 (5 bases). CDR3 size: 12 residues. Germline V CDR1 and CDR2: SEHNR, FQNEAQ (reference sequence). V gave up 5 bases and J gave up 6 bases, with 10 bases separating them. CDR3 in amino acids: CASSARDPEAFF. CDR3 DNA: TGTGCCAGCAGCGCTCGGGACCCTGAAGCTTTCTTT.

The chain employs TRBV5-3 and TRBJ2-5; 7 bases are a match to TRBD1. TRBV5-3 carries the ORF label, with uncertain function. The CDR3 totals 15 residues. Germline trimming cut 4 bases from V and 4 bases from J; bases unmatched to any gene: 10. DNA for the CDR3: TGTGCCAGAAGCCTTGAGGGGGCGCTTGCAGAGACCCAGTACTTC. It specifies CARSLEGALAETQYF.

To note about this clonotype: This clone may be a read error of a much larger clone one base away. This chain links TRBV6-6 with TRBJ2-1; the D gene is possibly TRBD1 (6 bases). This CDR3 contains 16 residues. The V end was cut by 0 bases, the J end by 3 bases, with 12 bases between. Per the germline V gene, CDR1 is MNHNY and CDR2 is SVGAGI (reference sequence). The CDR3 region is CASSYSRRTDYNEQFF. The CDR3 DNA follows: TGTGCCAGCAGTTACTCGAGAAGGACAGACTACAATGAGCAGTTCTTC.

This clonotype occurred a few times. This chain uses TRBV5-4 with TRBJ1-4; TRBD1 aligns across 7 bases. Germline CDR1 SGHNT, CDR2 YYREEE (reference sequence). The V segment lost 4 bases and the J segment 6 bases; nucleotides outside the gene matches: 6. The CDR3 runs to 14 residues. In DNA form, the CDR3 reads TGTGCCAGCAGCAACAGGGGATTTGATGAAAAACTGTTTTTT. Translation: CASSNRGFDEKLFF. Combining the CDR3 with reference TRBV5-4 and TRBJ1-4 gives the whole variable domain ETGVTQSPTHLIKTRGQQVTLRCSSQSGHNTVSWYQQALGQGPQFIFQYYREEENGRGNFPPRFSGLQFPNYSSELNVNALELDDSALYLCASSNRGFDEKLFFGSGTQLSVL.

This clonotype was detected ten times or more. The CDR3 DNA sequence: TGTGCCAGCAGTGCGGACAGGGTTGGCTACACCTTC. It translates to CASSADRVGYTF. The chain uses TRBV27 and TRBJ1-2; 8 bases fit TRBD1. V gave up 5 bases and J gave up 7 bases; unmatched junction bases: 3. CDR3 length: 12 amino acids. Germline CDR1 is MNHEY and CDR2 is SMNVEV (reference sequence).

This clonotype was counted only a few times. The chain employs TRBV7-2 and TRBJ1-6; D gene ambiguous. V dropped 5 bases and J dropped 7 bases, with 6 bases sitting between them. Germline assignment: CDR1 SGHTA and CDR2 FQGNSA. This CDR3 region has 12 residues. CDR3 amino acids: CASSPQNSPLHF. The DNA for the CDR3 is TGTGCCAGCAGCCCCCAGAATTCACCCCTCCACTTT.

This chain joins TRBV6-1 and TRBJ2-7; TRBD1 matches 10 bases. The CDR3 runs to 15 residues. Trimming at V came to 5 bases and at J to 1 base, leaving 5 bases not matched to a gene. CDR1 is MNHNS and CDR2 is SASEGT in the germline V gene. CDR3 DNA sequence: TGTGCCAGCAGTAAGGGACAGGGGCATTCCTACGAGCAGTACGTC. The encoded protein is CASSKGQGHSYEQYV.